This record covers a single T cell receptor (beta chain). Its antigen is currently unknown. This record belongs to a study of T cell responses to AZD1222 COVID-19 vaccine. Looking at the study overall: Second-dose timings of about 4 or about 12 weeks were pooled. Study-wide results and caveats: Reportedly, nearly half the spike-specific TCRs target unmutated variant regions. Researchers took repertoire samples only after the peak T cell response had come. In a largely white British group with more females than males, clonal diversity was possibly underestimated.

The CDR3 runs to 11 residues. The V end was cut by 10 bases, the J end by 11 bases, with 15 bases between. The germline V gene encodes CDR1 MNHEY and CDR2 SMNVEV (reference sequence). Clones were sequenced by immunoSEQ multiplex PCR, and TCRdb holds only the in-frame ones, with some missing. The sample yields 150,000 to 200,000 clones, 94% seen once. Sequenced material: peripheral blood, taken on day 0 of AZD1222 vaccination. The source is an adult in good health. The chain employs TRBV27 and TRBJ2-4, with D tentatively TRBD2 (6 bases). The CDR3 nucleotides are TGTGCCACAAGCGGGTACGGCGTTCAGTACTTC. Translation: CATSGYGVQYF.